This T cell receptor beta chain was observed in a study of T cell repertoires in cytomegalovirus infection. Study-wide context: Evidence of both CMV infection and a matching HLA type came from public TCR beta signatures. Whole-study findings and limits: Summed public TCR beta family frequency identified CMV carriers bearing the relevant HLA. HLA-C-restricted CMV-specific TCR beta clonotypes prevailed in the ex vivo response.

CDR3 length equals 14 residues. The V and J ends lost 8 bases and 4 bases respectively, with 18 bases between them. Using its own MiXCR run on the reads, TCRdb lists one record per CDR3 protein. The table includes roughly 300,000 distinct CDR3 sequences, around a tenth detected once. Worth noting for this clonotype: What it binds is unknown.

The receptor comes from a human donor in good health (CMV status not recorded). Some clones in this sample may be carry-over from other donors' samples. The sample was PBMCs. The J gene is TRBJ2-7, the V gene TRBV12-3 or TRBV12-4; the D gene could be TRBD1 or TRBD2 (5 bases each). The CDR3 bases are TGTGCCAGCTCACCGGGACGGAAGGAGTACGAGCAGTACTTC. This gives the protein CASSPGRKEYEQYF.